One T cell receptor beta chain is described in this entry. Its antigen is unidentified. The CDR3 ends on some other residue instead of the conserved phenylalanine or tryptophan, so this is likely a read error. Memory CD4+ T cells were sorted as CD4+CD45RO+CD25- cells. Findings and caveats of the study: Tumor memory CD4+ T cell TCR gene usage clustered with blood and lymph node memory CD4+ cells and lymph node naive CD4+ cells. The larger cohort examined one V-J beta rearrangement, not whole repertoires.

The length of the CDR3 is 17 residues. CDR1 is WNHNN and CDR2 is SYGVQD in the germline V gene (reference sequence). Semi-nested PCR with Nested Universal Primer A followed constant-region reverse priming of full-length variable regions. In TCRdb, the 5' RACE reads were re-called with MiXCR into one record per CDR3 protein. The sample holds about 64,000 distinct CDR3 sequences; about 20% are singletons and the top ten take approximately 3.1%. This receptor was identified in a female donor with breast cancer. The specimen was memory CD4+ T cells sorted from a lymph node. As for subset: memory CD4+ T cells, CD4+CD45RO+CD25-. This chain joins TRBV10-1 and TRBJ1-1, with 9 bases fitting TRBD1. Here the CDR3 DNA reads TGCGCCAGCAGTGAGTCGGGAGCCGGGACAGGGAACACTGAGGCTTTCTGT. Protein: CASSESGAGTGNTEAFC.